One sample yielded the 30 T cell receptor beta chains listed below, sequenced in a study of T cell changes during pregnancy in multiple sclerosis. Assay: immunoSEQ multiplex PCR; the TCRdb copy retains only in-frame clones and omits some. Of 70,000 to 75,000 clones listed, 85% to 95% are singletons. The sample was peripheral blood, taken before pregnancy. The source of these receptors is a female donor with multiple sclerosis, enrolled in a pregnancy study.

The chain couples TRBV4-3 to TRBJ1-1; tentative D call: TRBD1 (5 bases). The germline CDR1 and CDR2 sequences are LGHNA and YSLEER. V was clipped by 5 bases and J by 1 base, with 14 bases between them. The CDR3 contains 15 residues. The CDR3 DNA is TGCGCCAGCAGCGTCTACAGGCAAACGAACACTGAAGCTTTCTTT. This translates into CASSVYRQTNTEAFF.

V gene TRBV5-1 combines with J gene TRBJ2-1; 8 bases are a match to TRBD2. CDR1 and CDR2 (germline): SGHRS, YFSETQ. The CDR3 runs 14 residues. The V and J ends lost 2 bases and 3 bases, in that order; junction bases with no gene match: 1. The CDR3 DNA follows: TGCGCCAGCAGCTTAGGGACTAGCTACAATGAGCAGTTCTTC. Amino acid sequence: CASSLGTSYNEQFF.

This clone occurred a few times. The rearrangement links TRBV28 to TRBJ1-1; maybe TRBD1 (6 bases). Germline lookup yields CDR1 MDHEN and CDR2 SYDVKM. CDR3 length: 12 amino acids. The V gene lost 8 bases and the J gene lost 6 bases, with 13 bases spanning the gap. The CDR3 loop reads CASGTGLAEAFF. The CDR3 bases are TGTGCCAGCGGCACAGGGTTGGCTGAAGCTTTCTTT.

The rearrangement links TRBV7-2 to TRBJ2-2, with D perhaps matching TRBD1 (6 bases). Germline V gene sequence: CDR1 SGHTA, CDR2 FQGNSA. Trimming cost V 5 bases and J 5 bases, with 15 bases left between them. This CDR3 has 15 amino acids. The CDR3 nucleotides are TGTGCCAGCAGCCTCTCCACAGGGAGAACCGGGGAGCTGTTTTTT. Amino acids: CASSLSTGRTGELFF.

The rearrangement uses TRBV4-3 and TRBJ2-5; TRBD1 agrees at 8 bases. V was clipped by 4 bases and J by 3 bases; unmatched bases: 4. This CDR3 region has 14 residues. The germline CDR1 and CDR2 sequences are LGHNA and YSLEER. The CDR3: CASSRSDREETQYF. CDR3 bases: TGCGCCAGCAGCCGCTCGGACAGGGAAGAGACCCAGTACTTC.

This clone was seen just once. CDR3: CASSLVAGVTSNEQFF. The DNA of the CDR3 is TGCGCCAGCAGCTTAGTCGCGGGAGTCACCTCCAATGAGCAGTTCTTC. V gene TRBV5-1 combines with J gene TRBJ2-1, with TRBD2 identical over 7 bases. The junction had 11 bases not matched to a gene; V was cut back by 2 bases and J by 6 bases. The CDR3 covers 16 residues. Germline assignment: CDR1 SGHRS and CDR2 YFSETQ.

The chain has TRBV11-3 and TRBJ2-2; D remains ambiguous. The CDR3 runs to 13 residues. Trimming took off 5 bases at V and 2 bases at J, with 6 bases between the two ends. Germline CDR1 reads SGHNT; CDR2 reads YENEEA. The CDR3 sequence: CASSRGNTGELFF. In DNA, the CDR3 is TGTGCCAGCAGCCGAGGCAACACCGGGGAGCTGTTTTTT.

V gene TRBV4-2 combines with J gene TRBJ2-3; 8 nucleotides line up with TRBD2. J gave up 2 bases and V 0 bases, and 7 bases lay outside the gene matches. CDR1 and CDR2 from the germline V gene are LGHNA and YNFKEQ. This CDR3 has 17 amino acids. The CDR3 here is CASSQDFLAGFTDTQYF. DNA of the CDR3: TGTGCCAGCAGCCAAGATTTTCTAGCGGGTTTCACAGATACGCAGTATTTT.

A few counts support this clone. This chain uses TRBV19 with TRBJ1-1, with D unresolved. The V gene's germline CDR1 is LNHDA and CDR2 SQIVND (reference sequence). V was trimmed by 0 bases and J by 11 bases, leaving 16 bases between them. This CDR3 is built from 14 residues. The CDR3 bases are TGTGCCAGTAGTATAGATCGCGGGCCCCCGGGGGCTTTCTTT. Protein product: CASSIDRGPPGAFF.

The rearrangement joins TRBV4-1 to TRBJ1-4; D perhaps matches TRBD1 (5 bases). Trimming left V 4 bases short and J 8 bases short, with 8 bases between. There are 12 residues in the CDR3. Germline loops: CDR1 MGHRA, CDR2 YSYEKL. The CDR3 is CASSREGEKLFF. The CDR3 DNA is TGCGCCAGCAGCCGGGAGGGGGAAAAACTGTTTTTT.

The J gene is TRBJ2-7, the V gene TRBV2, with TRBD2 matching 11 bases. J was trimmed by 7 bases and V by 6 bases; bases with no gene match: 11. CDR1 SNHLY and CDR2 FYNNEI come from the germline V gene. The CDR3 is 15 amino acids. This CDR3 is CASSAELAGGSEQYF. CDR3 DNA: TGTGCCAGCAGCGCCGAGCTAGCGGGAGGTAGTGAGCAGTACTTC. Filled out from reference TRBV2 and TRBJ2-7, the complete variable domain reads EPEVTQTPSHQVTQMGQEVILRCVPISNHLYFYWYRQILGQKVEFLVSFYNNEISEKSEIFDDQFSVERPDGSNFTLKIRSTKLEDSAMYFCASSAELAGGSEQYFGPGTRLTVT.

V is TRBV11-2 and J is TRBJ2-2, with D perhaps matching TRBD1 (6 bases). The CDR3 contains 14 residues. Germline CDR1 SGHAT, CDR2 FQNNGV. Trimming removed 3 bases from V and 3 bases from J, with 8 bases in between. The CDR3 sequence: CASSFGQHTGELFF. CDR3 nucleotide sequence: TGTGCCAGCAGCTTCGGACAGCACACCGGGGAGCTGTTTTTT.

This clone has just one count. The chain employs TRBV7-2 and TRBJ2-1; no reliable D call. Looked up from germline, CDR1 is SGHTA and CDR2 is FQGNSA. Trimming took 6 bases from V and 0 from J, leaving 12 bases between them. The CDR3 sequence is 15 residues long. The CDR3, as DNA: TGTGCCAGCAGGCTTGACACCCACTCCTACAATGAGCAGTTCTTC. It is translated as CASRLDTHSYNEQFF.

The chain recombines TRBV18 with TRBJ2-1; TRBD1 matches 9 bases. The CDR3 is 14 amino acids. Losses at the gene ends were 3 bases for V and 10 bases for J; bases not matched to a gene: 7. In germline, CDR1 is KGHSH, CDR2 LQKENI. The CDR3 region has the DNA TGTGCCAGCTCACCCCGACAGGGGGAAGGGGAGCAGTTCTTC. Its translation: CASSPRQGEGEQFF.

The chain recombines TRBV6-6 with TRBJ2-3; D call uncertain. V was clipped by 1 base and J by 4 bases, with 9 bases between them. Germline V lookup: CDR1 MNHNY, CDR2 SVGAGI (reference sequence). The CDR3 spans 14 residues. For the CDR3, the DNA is TGTGCCAGCAGTTACTTAGCACACGCAGATACGCAGTATTTT. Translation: CASSYLAHADTQYF.

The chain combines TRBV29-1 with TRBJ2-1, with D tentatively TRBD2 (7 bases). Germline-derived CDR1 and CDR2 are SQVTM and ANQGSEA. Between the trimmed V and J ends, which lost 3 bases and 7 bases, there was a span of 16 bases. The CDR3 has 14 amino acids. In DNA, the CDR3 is TGCAGCGTTGAGGCTCCGGGGGGCTGGAATGAGCAGTTCTTC. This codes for CSVEAPGGWNEQFF.

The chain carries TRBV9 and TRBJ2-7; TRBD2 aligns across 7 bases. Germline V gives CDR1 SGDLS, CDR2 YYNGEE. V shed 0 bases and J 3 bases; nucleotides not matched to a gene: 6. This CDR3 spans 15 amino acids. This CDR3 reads CASSVAPGRGYEQYF. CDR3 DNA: TGTGCCAGCAGCGTAGCCCCGGGGAGGGGCTACGAGCAGTACTTC.

In DNA form, the CDR3 reads TGCGCCAGCAGTGAGTCGACTTGGAACTATGGCTACACCTTC. This sequence encodes CASSESTWNYGYTF. The rearrangement links TRBV10-2 to TRBJ1-2; no clear D. V was trimmed by 0 bases and J by 2 bases, leaving 7 bases between them. The CDR3 runs 14 residues. Germline V gene lookup returns CDR1 WSHSY and CDR2 SAAADI.

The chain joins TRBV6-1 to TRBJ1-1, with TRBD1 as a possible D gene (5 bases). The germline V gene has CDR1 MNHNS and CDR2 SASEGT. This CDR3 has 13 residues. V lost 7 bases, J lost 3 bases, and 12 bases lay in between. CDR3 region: CASTRWGDTEAFF. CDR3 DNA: TGTGCCAGCACCCGATGGGGGGACACTGAAGCTTTCTTT.

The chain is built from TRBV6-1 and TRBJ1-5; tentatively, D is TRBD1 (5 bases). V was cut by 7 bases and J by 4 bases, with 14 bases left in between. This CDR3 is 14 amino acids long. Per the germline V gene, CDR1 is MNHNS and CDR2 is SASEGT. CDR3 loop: CASKGRVWNQPQHF. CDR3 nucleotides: TGTGCCAGCAAGGGGAGGGTGTGGAATCAGCCCCAGCATTTT.

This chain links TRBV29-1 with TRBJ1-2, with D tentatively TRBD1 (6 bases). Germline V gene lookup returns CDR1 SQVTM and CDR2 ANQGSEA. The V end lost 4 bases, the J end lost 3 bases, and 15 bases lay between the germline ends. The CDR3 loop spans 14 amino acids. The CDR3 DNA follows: TGCAGCGTTGGCCGACAGGCCAAGGACTATGGCTACACCTTC. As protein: CSVGRQAKDYGYTF.

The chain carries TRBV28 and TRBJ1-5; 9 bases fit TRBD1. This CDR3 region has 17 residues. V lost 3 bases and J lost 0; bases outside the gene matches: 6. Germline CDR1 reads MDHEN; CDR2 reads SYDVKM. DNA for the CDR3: TGTGCCAGCAGTTTGGGGACAGGGCCGAATAGCAATCAGCCCCAGCATTTT. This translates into CASSLGTGPNSNQPQHF. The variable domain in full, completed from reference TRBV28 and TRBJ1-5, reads DVKVTQSSRYLVKRTGEKVFLECVQDMDHENMFWYRQDPGLGLRLIYFSYDVKMKEKGDIPEGYSVSREKKERFSLILESASTNQTSMYLCASSLGTGPNSNQPQHFGDGTRLSIL.

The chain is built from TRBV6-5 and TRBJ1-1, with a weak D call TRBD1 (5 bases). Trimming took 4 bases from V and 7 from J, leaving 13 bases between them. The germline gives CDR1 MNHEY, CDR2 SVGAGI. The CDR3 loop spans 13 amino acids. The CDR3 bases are TGTGCCAGCAGTTCCCGGCTAGGGGATGAAGCTTTCTTT. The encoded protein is CASSSRLGDEAFF.

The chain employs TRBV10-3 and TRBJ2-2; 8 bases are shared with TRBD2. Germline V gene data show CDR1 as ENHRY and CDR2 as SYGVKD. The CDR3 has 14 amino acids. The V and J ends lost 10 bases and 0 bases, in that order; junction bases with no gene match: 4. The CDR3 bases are TGTGCCACCGCCGGGGGGGCGAACACCGGGGAGCTGTTTTTT. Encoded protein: CATAGGANTGELFF.

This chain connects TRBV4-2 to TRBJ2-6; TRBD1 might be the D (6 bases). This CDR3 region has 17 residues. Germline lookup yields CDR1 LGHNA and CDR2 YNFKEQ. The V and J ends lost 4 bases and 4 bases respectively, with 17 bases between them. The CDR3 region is CASSPVGQSSGANVLTF. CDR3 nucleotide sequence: TGTGCCAGCAGCCCAGTAGGACAGTCCTCGGGGGCCAACGTCCTGACTTTC.

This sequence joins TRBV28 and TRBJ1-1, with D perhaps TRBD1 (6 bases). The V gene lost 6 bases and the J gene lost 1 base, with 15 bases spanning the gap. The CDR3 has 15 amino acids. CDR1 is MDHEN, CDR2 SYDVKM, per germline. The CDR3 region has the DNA TGTGCCAGCAGACCGCCCCAGGACAGGAACACTGAAGCTTTCTTT. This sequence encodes CASRPPQDRNTEAFF.

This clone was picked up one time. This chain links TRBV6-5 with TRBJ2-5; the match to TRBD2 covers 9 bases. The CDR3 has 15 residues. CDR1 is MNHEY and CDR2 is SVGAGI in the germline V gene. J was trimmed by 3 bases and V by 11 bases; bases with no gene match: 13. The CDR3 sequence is CAACKVSSGKETQYF. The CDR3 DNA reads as TGTGCCGCCTGTAAGGTGTCTAGCGGGAAAGAGACCCAGTACTTC.

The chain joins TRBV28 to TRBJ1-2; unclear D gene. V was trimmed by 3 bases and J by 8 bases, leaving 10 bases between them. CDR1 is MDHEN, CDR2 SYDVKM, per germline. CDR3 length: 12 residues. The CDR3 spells CASSLRDRGYTF. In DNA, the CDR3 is TGTGCCAGCAGTTTGAGGGATCGGGGCTACACCTTC.

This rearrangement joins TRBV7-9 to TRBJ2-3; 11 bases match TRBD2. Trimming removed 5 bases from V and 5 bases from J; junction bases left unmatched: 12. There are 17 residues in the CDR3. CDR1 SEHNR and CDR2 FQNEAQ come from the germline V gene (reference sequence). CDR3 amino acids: CASSPGPGLAAQDTQYF. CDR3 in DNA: TGTGCCAGCAGCCCGGGTCCGGGACTAGCGGCACAAGATACGCAGTATTTT. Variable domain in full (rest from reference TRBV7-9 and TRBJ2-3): DTGVSQNPRHKITKRGQNVTFRCDPISEHNRLYWYRQTLGQGPEFLTYFQNEAQLEKSRLLSDRFSAERPKGSFSTLEIQRTEQGDSAMYLCASSPGPGLAAQDTQYFGPGTRLTVL.

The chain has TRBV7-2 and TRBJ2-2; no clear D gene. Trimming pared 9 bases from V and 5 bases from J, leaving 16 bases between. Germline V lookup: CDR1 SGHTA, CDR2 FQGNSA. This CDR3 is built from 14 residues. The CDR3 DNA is TGTGCCAGTTACAAAGGTGGCGGAACCGGGGAGCTGTTTTTT. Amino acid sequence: CASYKGGGTGELFF.